These T cell receptor beta chains were read from a single sample in a study of cytomegalovirus exposure and HLA in healthy donors. Repertoires were generated with immunoSEQ multiplex PCR, while TCRdb's copy carries only in-frame clones and drops some. Among about 200,000 clones listed, 75% to 90% were seen once. Sequenced sample: PBMCs. These receptors were collected from a woman younger than 45 in good health and CMV-seronegative. Each CDR3 is given with its conserved first and last residue. The D gene is left open where the match is weak. Rows give clone size only sometimes, using once, few, many, or a class for an expanded clone.

>TRBV7-8|TRBJ1-5|-|-
TGTGCCAGCAGCTATAGCGCGTCAGATTATCAGCCCCAGCATTTT
CASSYSASDYQPQHF
>TRBV7-9|TRBJ1-1|-|-
TGTGCCAGCAGCATACAGGGAATTAACACTGAAGCTTTCTTT
CASSIQGINTEAFF
>TRBV4-1|TRBJ1-2|TRBD1|-
TGCGCCAGCAGCCAAGAGGGGACAGAGGAACCCTATGGCTACACCTTC
CASSQEGTEEPYGYTF
>TRBV7-2|TRBJ2-7|-|-
TGTGCCAGCAGCTTTACCTTAGCATCCTACGAGCAGTACTTC
CASSFTLASYEQYF
>TRBV19|TRBJ2-7|TRBD2|-
TGTGCCAGTAGTATAGGGCAGCGGGGCTCCTACGAGCAGTACTTC
CASSIGQRGSYEQYF
>TRBV5-1|TRBJ1-4|-|-
TGCGCCAGCAGCTTGGCGCCAGCAACTAATGAAAAACTGTTTTTT
CASSLAPATNEKLFF
>TRBV7-3|TRBJ2-1|-|once
TGTGCCAGCAGCAACCCTCGGGACAAAAATGAGCAGTTCTTC
CASSNPRDKNEQFF
>TRBV27|TRBJ2-7|TRBD2|few
TGTGCCAGCAGACTTAGCGGGAGGGCCGCCGAGCAGTACTTC
CASRLSGRAAEQYF
>TRBV5-1|TRBJ2-7|-|-
TGCGCCAGCAGCTTGGGTTGGGTCAGAGGCTCCTACGAGCAGTACTTC
CASSLGWVRGSYEQYF
>TRBV2|TRBJ2-5|-|-
TGTGCCAGCAGTCAGACTCGGAGGGAAGAGACCCAGTACTTC
CASSQTRREETQYF
>TRBV4-1|TRBJ2-4|TRBD2|-
TGCGCCAGCAGCCAGGGACTAGCGGGTGGTACGGCCAAAAACATTCAGTACTTC
CASSQGLAGGTAKNIQYF
>TRBV5-1|TRBJ2-1|-|-
TGCGCCAGCAGCGGTATAGCGGACCCCGGCAATGAGCAGTTCTTC
CASSGIADPGNEQFF
>TRBV7-9|TRBJ2-7|TRBD2|-
TGTGCCAGCAGCTTGAGCGGGAGGCTCTACGAGCAGTACTTC
CASSLSGRLYEQYF
>TRBV28|TRBJ1-5|TRBD1|-
TGTGCCAGCAGCGAGACAGGGGGAAATCAGCCCCAGCATTTT
CASSETGGNQPQHF
>TRBV5-1|TRBJ2-5|TRBD2|-
TGCGCCAGCAGCTTGGTACTAGCGGGAGGGAACCAAGAGACCCAGTACTTC
CASSLVLAGGNQETQYF
>TRBV9|TRBJ2-7|TRBD1|-
TGTGCCAGCAGCCCAGGGGGAACCTACGAGCAGTACTTC
CASSPGGTYEQYF
>TRBV28|TRBJ2-5|-|-
TGTGCCAGCAGTTTAGCGGGGAGCGATGAGACCCAGTACTTC
CASSLAGSDETQYF
>TRBV28|TRBJ2-4|-|-
TGTGCCACATTTGGGACACCAGTAGCCAAAAACATTCAGTACTTC
CATFGTPVAKNIQYF
>TRBV9|TRBJ2-1|TRBD1|-
TGTGCCAGCAGCGTAGACGGGACAGATTACAACTACAATGAGCAGTTCTTC
CASSVDGTDYNYNEQFF
>TRBV10-2|TRBJ2-6|-|-
TGCGCCAGCAGTAACAGGGCTGGGGCCAACGTCCTGACTTTC
CASSNRAGANVLTF
>TRBV5-1|TRBJ2-7|-|-
TGCGCCAGCAGCTTGGGGGTGACAGATGCCTACGAGCAGTACTTC
CASSLGVTDAYEQYF
>TRBV11-2|TRBJ2-3|TRBD1|-
TGTGCCAGCAGCTCCCGGGACAGGGGGAATACGCAGTATTTT
CASSSRDRGNTQYF
>TRBV7-9|TRBJ2-3|-|-
TGTGCCAGCAGCTTACTAGGAGCAGATACGCAGTATTTT
CASSLLGADTQYF
>TRBV27|TRBJ2-2|-|-
TGTGCCAGCAGTTACACCACCGGGGAGCTGTTTTTT
CASSYTTGELFF
>TRBV7-3|TRBJ2-2|TRBD2|-
TGTGCCAGCAGCCCCACGGGGGGGGCTAGCGGGGGAGAGACCGGGGAGCTGTTTTTT
CASSPTGGASGGETGELFF
>TRBV13|TRBJ1-1|-|-
TGTGCCAGCAGCCGACAAGGGAACACTGAAGCTTTCTTT
CASSRQGNTEAFF
>TRBV5-1|TRBJ2-1|-|-
TGCGCCAGCAGCCGACTCCCAGTTAAGACCTACAATGAGCAGTTCTTC
CASSRLPVKTYNEQFF
>TRBV9|TRBJ2-7|-|-
TGTGCCAGCAGCGCACAACTGGACTTGAGCATTGGTGAGCAGTACTTC
CASSAQLDLSIGEQYF
>TRBV7-8|TRBJ2-5|-|-
TGTGCCAGCAGCTTTCGGTCCCCGCAAGAGACCCAGTACTTC
CASSFRSPQETQYF